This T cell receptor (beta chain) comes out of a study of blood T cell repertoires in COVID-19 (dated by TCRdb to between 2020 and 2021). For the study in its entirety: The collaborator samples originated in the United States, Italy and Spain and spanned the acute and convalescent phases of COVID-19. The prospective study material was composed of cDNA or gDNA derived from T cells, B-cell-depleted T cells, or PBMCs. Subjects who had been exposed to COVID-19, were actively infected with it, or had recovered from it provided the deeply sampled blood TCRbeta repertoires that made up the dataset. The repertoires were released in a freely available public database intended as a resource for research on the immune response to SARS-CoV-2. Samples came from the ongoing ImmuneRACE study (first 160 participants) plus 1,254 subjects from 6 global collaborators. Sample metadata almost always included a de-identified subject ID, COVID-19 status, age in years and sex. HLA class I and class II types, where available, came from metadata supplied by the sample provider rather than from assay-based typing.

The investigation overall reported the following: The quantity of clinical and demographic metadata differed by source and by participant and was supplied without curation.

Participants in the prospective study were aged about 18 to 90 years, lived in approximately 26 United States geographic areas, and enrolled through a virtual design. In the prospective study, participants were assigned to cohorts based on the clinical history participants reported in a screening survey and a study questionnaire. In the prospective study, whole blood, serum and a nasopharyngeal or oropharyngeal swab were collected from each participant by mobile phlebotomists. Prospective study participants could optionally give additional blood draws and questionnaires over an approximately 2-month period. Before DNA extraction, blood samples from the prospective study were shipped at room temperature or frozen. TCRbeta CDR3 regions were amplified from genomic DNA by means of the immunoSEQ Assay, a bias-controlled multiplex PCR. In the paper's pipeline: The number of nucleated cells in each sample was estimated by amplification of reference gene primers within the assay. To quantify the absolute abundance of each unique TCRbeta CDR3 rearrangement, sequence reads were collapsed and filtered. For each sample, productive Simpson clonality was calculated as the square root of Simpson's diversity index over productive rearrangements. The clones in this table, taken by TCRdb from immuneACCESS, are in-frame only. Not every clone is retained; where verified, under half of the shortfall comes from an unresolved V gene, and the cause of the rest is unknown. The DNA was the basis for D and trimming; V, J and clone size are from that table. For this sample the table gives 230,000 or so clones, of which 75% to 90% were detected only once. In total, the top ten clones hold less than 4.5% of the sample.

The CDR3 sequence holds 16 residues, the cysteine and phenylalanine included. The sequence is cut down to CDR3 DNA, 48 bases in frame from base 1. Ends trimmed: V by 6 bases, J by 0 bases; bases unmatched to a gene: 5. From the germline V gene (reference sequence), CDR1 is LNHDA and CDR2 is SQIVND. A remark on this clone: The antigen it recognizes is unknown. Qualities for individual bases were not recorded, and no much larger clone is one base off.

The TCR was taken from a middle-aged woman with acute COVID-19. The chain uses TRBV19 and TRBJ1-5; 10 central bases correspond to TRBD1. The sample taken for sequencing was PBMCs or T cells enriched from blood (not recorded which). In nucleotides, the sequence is TGTGCCAGTAGCGACAGGGGGCGGGCTAGCAATCAGCCCCAGCATTTT. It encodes CASSDRGRASNQPQHF.